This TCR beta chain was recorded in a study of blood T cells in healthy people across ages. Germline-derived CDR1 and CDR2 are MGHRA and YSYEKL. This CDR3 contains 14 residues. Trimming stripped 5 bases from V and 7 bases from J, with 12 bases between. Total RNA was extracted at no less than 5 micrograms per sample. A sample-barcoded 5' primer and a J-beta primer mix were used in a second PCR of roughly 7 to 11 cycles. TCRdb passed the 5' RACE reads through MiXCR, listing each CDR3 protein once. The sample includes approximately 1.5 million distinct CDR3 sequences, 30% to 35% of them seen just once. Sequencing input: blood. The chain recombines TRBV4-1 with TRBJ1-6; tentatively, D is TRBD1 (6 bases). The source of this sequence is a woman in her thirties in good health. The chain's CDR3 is CASSSGQMNSPLHF. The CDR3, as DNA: TGCGCCAGCAGCTCCGGACAGATGAATTCACCCCTCCACTTT.